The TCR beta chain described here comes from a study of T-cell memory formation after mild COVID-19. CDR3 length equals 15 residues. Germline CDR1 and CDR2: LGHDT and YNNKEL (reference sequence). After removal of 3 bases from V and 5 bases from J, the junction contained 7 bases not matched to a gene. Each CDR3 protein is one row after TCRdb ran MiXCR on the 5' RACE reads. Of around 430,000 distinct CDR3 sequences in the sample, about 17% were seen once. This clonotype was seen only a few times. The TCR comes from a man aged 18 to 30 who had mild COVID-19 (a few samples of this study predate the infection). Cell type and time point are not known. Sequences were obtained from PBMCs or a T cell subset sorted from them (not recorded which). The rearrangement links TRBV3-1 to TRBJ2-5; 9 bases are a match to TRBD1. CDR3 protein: CASSHGQGRRETQYF. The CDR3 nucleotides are TGTGCCAGCAGCCACGGACAGGGGAGGAGGGAGACCCAGTACTTC.